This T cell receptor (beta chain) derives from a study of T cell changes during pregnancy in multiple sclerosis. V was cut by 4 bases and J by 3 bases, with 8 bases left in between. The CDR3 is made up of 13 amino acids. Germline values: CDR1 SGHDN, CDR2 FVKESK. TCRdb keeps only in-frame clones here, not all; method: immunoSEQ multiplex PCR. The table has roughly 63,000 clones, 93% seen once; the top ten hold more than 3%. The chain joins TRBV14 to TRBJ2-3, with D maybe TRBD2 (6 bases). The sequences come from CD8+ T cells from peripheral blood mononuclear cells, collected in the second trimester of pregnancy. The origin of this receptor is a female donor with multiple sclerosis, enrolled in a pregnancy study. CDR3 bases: TGTGCCAGCAGCCGAGGGAGGACAGATACGCAGTATTTT. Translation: CASSRGRTDTQYF.